Below, 10 T cell receptor beta chains from the same sample are listed, as sequenced in a study of blood T cell repertoires in COVID-19. TCRdb keeps only in-frame clones here, not all; method: immunoSEQ multiplex PCR. This sample has tens of thousands of clones, with about four fifths found just once. Sequenced material: peripheral blood. The receptors shown here come from a woman aged 80 or over with acute or convalescent COVID-19.

The chain joins TRBV19 to TRBJ1-4; 7 bases map to TRBD1. The germline V gene has CDR1 LNHDA and CDR2 SQIVND (reference sequence). Unmatched junction bases numbered 6, after V lost 6 bases and J lost 5 bases. The CDR3 has 14 amino acids. The CDR3 reads CASRRGQKNEKLFF. CDR3 DNA sequence: TGTGCCAGTAGAAGGGGACAGAAGAATGAAAAACTGTTTTTT.

This chain uses TRBV19 with TRBJ2-1; 7 bases map to TRBD2. There are 15 residues in the CDR3. J lost 7 bases, V lost 7 bases, and 13 bases had no gene match. Germline V gene data show CDR1 as LNHDA and CDR2 as SQIVND (reference sequence). The CDR3 is CASTQRGLTTNEQFF. The DNA for the CDR3 is TGTGCCAGTACCCAGCGGGGACTGACAACTAATGAGCAGTTCTTC.

V gene TRBV5-1 combines with J gene TRBJ2-7; TRBD1 aligns across 8 bases. The CDR3 has 15 amino acids. Germline CDR1 and CDR2: SGHRS and YFSETQ. J lost 3 bases, V lost 9 bases, and 14 bases had no gene match. The CDR3, as DNA: TGCGCCACCCCGGACAGGGCTTCAAAAGACTACGAGCAGTACTTC. It specifies CATPDRASKDYEQYF.

This clone was detected once. V is TRBV6-2 or TRBV6-3 and J is TRBJ1-5, with D hard to call. Trimming removed 5 bases from V and 2 bases from J, with 13 bases in between. Per germline, CDR1 MNHEY and CDR2 SVGEGT. This CDR3 spans 15 amino acids. CDR3 nucleotides: TGTGCCAGCAGTCACCCGGGTCGAGGCAATCAGCCCCAGCATTTT. This translates into CASSHPGRGNQPQHF.

The V call is TRBV15, the J call TRBJ2-1, with D possibly being TRBD1 (5 bases). Trimming removed 2 bases at V and 4 bases at J, with 6 bases between. The CDR3 runs 13 residues. Germline V gene data show CDR1 as LNHNV and CDR2 as YYDKDF (reference sequence). CDR3 nucleotide sequence: TGTGCCACCAGCAGACAGGGTTACAATGAGCAGTTCTTC. Translated: CATSRQGYNEQFF.

The CDR3 sequence is CASSLGQSSYEQYF. CDR3 coding DNA: TGTGCCAGCAGCCTGGGACAGTCATCCTACGAGCAGTACTTC. The rearrangement joins TRBV11-2 to TRBJ2-7; the match to TRBD1 covers 7 bases. The CDR3 sequence is 14 residues long. V was pared by 5 bases and J by 1 base, with 5 bases of the junction left unmatched. CDR1 is SGHAT, CDR2 FQNNGV, per germline.

The chain recombines TRBV5-1 with TRBJ2-3; no reliable D call. V was cut by 1 base and J by 1 base, with 7 bases left in between. Germline-derived CDR1 and CDR2 are SGHRS and YFSETQ. This CDR3 spans 14 amino acids. The CDR3 protein is CASSLITGTDTQYF. CDR3 nucleotides: TGCGCCAGCAGCTTGATTACGGGCACAGATACGCAGTATTTT.

CDR3 coding DNA: TGTGCCAGCAGGGCACAGGGGATCGGGAATTCACCCCTCCACTTT. Protein sequence: CASRAQGIGNSPLHF. This rearrangement joins TRBV2 to TRBJ1-6, with 7 positions matching TRBD1. The CDR3 totals 15 residues. The germline CDR1 and CDR2 sequences are SNHLY and FYNNEI. V dropped 6 bases and J dropped 7; count of bases not matched to a gene: 9.

This chain connects TRBV7-6 to TRBJ2-7; D is perhaps TRBD2 (5 bases). Per the germline V gene, CDR1 is SGHVS and CDR2 is FNYEAQ. The CDR3 length is 15 residues. V was pared by 0 bases and J by 4 bases, with 13 bases between. The DNA for the CDR3 is TGTGCCAGCAGCTTAGCAGGTTATTCGGGATACGAGCAGTACTTC. Translated: CASSLAGYSGYEQYF.

The chain links TRBV19 to TRBJ1-6, with a weak D call TRBD1 (5 bases). Trimming took 6 bases from V and 7 from J, leaving 13 bases between them. The CDR3 consists of 14 residues. Germline CDR1 is LNHDA and CDR2 is SQIVND (reference sequence). This chain's CDR3 is CASRGTGHNSPLHF. In DNA form, the CDR3 reads TGTGCCAGTAGAGGCACAGGTCACAATTCACCCCTCCACTTT.